The TCR beta chain described here comes from a study of T cells in Graves' hyperthyroidism and ophthalmopathy. Amplified TCR beta CDR3 regions derived from RNA transcripts. In the first-round RT-PCR of the TCR CDR3, the HTBI primer set was used. TCRdb ran MiXCR on the multiplex PCR reads and lists one entry per CDR3 protein. This repertoire shows more than 500,000 distinct CDR3 sequences, 15% to 20% found once; its top ten account for 3.5% to 4%. Notes on this clonotype: Since a much larger clone is just one base distant, this may be a read error.

This CDR3 contains 12 residues. Germline-derived CDR1 and CDR2 are ENHRY and SYGVKD. Graves' hyperthyroidism showing no ophthalmopathy progression within 18 months was considered stable. Clinicians diagnosed patients from clinical symptoms, serum thyroxine and TRAb, thyroid ultrasound and orbital computed tomography. Specimen: blood. This TCR came from a woman between 25 and 40 years old with Graves' hyperthyroidism. The chain links TRBV10-3 to TRBJ1-2; 8 positions agree with TRBD1. The CDR3 bases are TGTACCATCAGCCCGGGACAGGAAGACTACACCTTC. It encodes CTISPGQEDYTF.